These 13 T cell receptor beta chains came from one sample sequenced in a study of monozygotic twins with inflammatory bowel disease. Following a re-call of the 5' RACE reads, TCRdb has one entry per CDR3 protein and lacks DNA. Its listing shows about 300,000 distinct CDR3 sequences. The sequenced sample was blood. The receptors were gathered from a human donor with ulcerative colitis or Crohn's disease, or a healthy co-twin of an affected twin (not recorded which).

The chain employs TRBV7-9 and TRBJ2-5. The CDR3 has 13 residues. Germline loops: CDR1 SEHNR, CDR2 FQNEAQ (reference sequence). The chain's CDR3 is CASSKAAWETQYF.

The chain has TRBV5-4 and TRBJ2-5; absent DNA, TCRdb's TRBD1 call cannot be checked. Germline V CDR1 and CDR2: SGHNT, YYREEE (reference sequence). The CDR3 extends over 14 amino acids. CDR3: CASSRGQRQETQYF. Looking up the rest from reference TRBV5-4 and TRBJ2-5 gives the full variable domain: ETGVTQSPTHLIKTRGQQVTLRCSSQSGHNTVSWYQQALGQGPQFIFQYYREEENGRGNFPPRFSGLQFPNYSSELNVNALELDDSALYLCASSRGQRQETQYFGPGTRLLVL.

The rearrangement joins TRBV20-1 to TRBJ1-2; TCRdb calls TRBD1, which cannot be checked without DNA. The CDR3 is 12 residues long. Germline CDR1 is DFQATT and CDR2 is SNEGSKA (reference sequence). The CDR3 reads CSASPGAGGYTF.

V usage is TRBV12-3 or TRBV12-4 and J usage is TRBJ2-5. The CDR3 extends over 13 amino acids. The CDR3 loop reads CASSLYSSETQYF.

J is TRBJ2-3 and V is TRBV7-2; lacking DNA, the TRBD1 call made by TCRdb goes unchecked. The CDR3 covers 13 residues. Germline-derived CDR1 and CDR2 are SGHTA and FQGNSA. The chain's CDR3 is CASSLGSGDTQYF.

This sequence joins TRBV4-3 and TRBJ2-1. This CDR3 is built from 14 residues. Germline-derived CDR1 and CDR2 are LGHNA and YSLEER. Here the CDR3 reads CASSQEPRSNEQFF.

V and J are TRBV29-1 and TRBJ1-2; TCRdb selects TRBD1, and the lack of DNA leaves this call unchecked. CDR3 length: 13 amino acids. Per germline, CDR1 SQVTM and CDR2 ANQGSEA. The CDR3 sequence: CSVDRTGRYGYTF.

This chain links TRBV12-3 or TRBV12-4 with TRBJ2-5; the TCRdb call, TRBD1, lacks DNA for checking. CDR3 size: 12 residues. Here the CDR3 reads CASSGIQETQYF.

The chain uses TRBV20-1 and TRBJ2-3; the D call from TCRdb, TRBD2, cannot be confirmed without DNA. The CDR3 runs to 15 residues. Germline loops: CDR1 DFQATT, CDR2 SNEGSKA (reference sequence). CDR3 sequence: CSARGVAGVVDTQYF.

The V gene is TRBV28, the J gene TRBJ2-7; TCRdb names TRBD1, which stays unverified in the absence of DNA. This CDR3 is built from 14 residues. The germline V gene has CDR1 MDHEN and CDR2 SYDVKM. The CDR3: CASSPGQGEYEQYF.

This chain connects TRBV12-3 or TRBV12-4 to TRBJ2-2; TCRdb calls TRBD1, which cannot be checked without DNA. The CDR3 length is 14 residues. The CDR3 reads CATADRASTGELFF.

The V gene is TRBV28, the J gene TRBJ2-7. Germline loops: CDR1 MDHEN, CDR2 SYDVKM. CDR3 size: 11 residues. The CDR3 is CASRSNYEQYF.

This chain joins TRBV5-1 and TRBJ2-2; no DNA is available, so the TRBD2 call from TCRdb remains unchecked. The CDR3 loop spans 14 amino acids. CDR1 and CDR2 (germline): SGHRS, YFSETQ. CDR3 residues: CASSPEGNTGELFF.